This paragraph reports one TCR beta chain. This table comes from immunoSEQ multiplex PCR, and its TCRdb copy is limited to in-frame clones, with some not included. The profile covers roughly 200,000 clones, with more than 80% appearing a single time and less than 1.5% taken by the ten largest. Self-reported history from a screening survey and questionnaire set each donor's cohort. This specimen comes from a study of blood T cell repertoires in COVID-19. Study details: PBMCs, B-cell-depleted T cells, or T cells provided the cDNA or gDNA that made up the material.

Trimming removed 2 bases from V and 0 bases from J, with 11 bases in between. CDR3 length: 16 residues. Material for sequencing was PBMCs or T cells enriched from blood (not recorded which). The chain is built from TRBV5-3 and TRBJ2-2; D possibly corresponds to TRBD1 (5 bases). TRBV5-3 is identified as an open reading frame with a role that is uncertain. The clonotype was recovered from a man aged 25 to 45 who had recovered from COVID-19. The CDR3 DNA is TGTGCCAGAAGCTTAGACAGCGTTTCGAACACCGGGGAGCTGTTTTTT. It encodes CARSLDSVSNTGELFF.